There are a few counts of the clone carrying this TCR beta chain. The source of the sample is a study of blood T cell repertoires in COVID-19. Study-wide background: COVID-19 samples from acute and convalescent phases originated in the United States, Italy and Spain. From T cells, B-cell-depleted T cells, or PBMCs came the material, which was cDNA or gDNA.

How the authors handled the data: Nucleated cell number was recorded as an estimate derived from reference gene primer amplification. Some clones are missing from TCRdb's copy, which holds only in-frame ones; the method was immunoSEQ multiplex PCR. Clone size and V and J calls were adopted from that table, with D and trimming inferred from the DNA. Seen here are fewer than 85,000 clones, about 86% observed once, and the top ten hold approximately 15%. This CDR3 has 16 residues. Looked up from germline, CDR1 is SGHRS and CDR2 is YFSETQ. V shed 4 bases and J 7 bases; nucleotides not matched to a gene: 14.

The sample comprised peripheral blood. The chain uses TRBV5-1 and TRBJ1-2; 9 nucleotides match TRBD1. This receptor was obtained from a woman in her fifties or sixties with acute or convalescent COVID-19. CDR3 sequence (DNA): TGCGCCAGCAGCCCCCCGTCCTCACAGGGGGCCGGTGGCTACACCTTC. Encoded protein: CASSPPSSQGAGGYTF.